The clone carrying this T cell receptor (beta chain) has a single count. The data belong to a study of OX40 agonist ivuxolimab in advanced cancers. Overall study context: In this cohort, patients received ivuxolimab, an agonistic anti-OX40 (CD134) antibody. Patients were dosed intravenously with ivuxolimab at 0.01 to 10 mg/kg every 2 weeks.

Patients had blood sampled at baseline and again on cycle 4 day 1 and cycle 7 day 1. Germline V gives CDR1 LNHDA, CDR2 SQIVND (reference sequence). Trimming shortened V by 3 bases and J by 0 bases, and 10 bases separated the two germline ends. The CDR3 is 15 amino acids. Assay: immunoSEQ multiplex PCR; the TCRdb copy retains only in-frame clones and omits some. This table holds more than 70,000 clones, around 90% found once. Here the sequenced sample was CD4+ or CD8+ T cells sorted from blood, taken in a trial of the OX40 agonist ivuxolimab. The sequence derives from an adult with an advanced solid tumor such as melanoma, head and neck, liver or kidney cancer. The chain is built from TRBV19 and TRBJ2-3; TRBD2 might be the D (6 bases). In DNA form, the CDR3 reads TGTGCCAGTAGTATCTCCGGGACTAGCACAGATACGCAGTATTTT. Amino acid sequence: CASSISGTSTDTQYF.